This T cell receptor (beta chain) comes out of a study of blood T cell repertoires in COVID-19. Study-level information: T cells, B-cell-depleted T cells, or PBMCs provided the cDNA or gDNA that served as material.

In its sample, this clone was seen a few times. TCRdb's table, derived via immunoSEQ multiplex PCR, lists solely in-frame clones and lacks some. The repertoire holds roughly 520,000 clones, with 88% as singletons. The CDR3 consists of 12 residues. Trimming took 7 bases from V and 4 from J, leaving 9 bases between them. From germline, CDR1 is SGHNT and CDR2 YYREEE (reference sequence). The V and J genes are TRBV5-4 and TRBJ2-1; TRBD2 is a possible D gene (6 bases). The receptor was derived from a woman between 40 and 55 years old who had recovered from COVID-19. The sequenced sample consisted of PBMCs or T cells enriched from blood (not recorded which). The CDR3 reads CASGGPYNEQFF. The CDR3 bases are TGTGCCAGCGGAGGGCCTTACAATGAGCAGTTCTTC.